A selection of T cell receptor beta chains follows, all from one sample in a study of blood T cell repertoires in COVID-19. Libraries were prepared by immunoSEQ multiplex PCR; TCRdb keeps only in-frame clonotypes and omits some of them. The table shows around 91,000 clones, with about 85% occurring only once. The sample was peripheral blood. Receptor source: a human donor in a cohort sampled during active COVID-19. The conserved cysteine and the conserved F or W are not part of the CDR3 here. The order of the fields is J gene, V gene, clone size, CDR3 protein. The size field is filled for only some rows; it gives once, few, many or a size class.

TRBJ1-2,TRBV4-1,-,ASSLMPQSTNYGYT
TRBJ2-2,TRBV9,-,ASSVETGGTGELF
TRBJ2-5,TRBV12-3/TRBV12-4,once,ASRDRAQETQY
TRBJ1-5,TRBV6-6,-,ASRQGTSNQPQH
TRBJ2-7,TRBV19,-,ASSIPDRTVEEQY
TRBJ2-1,TRBV7-2,-,ASSTGLAVYNEQF
TRBJ1-5,TRBV28,-,ASRGPGLQGGMH
TRBJ1-6,TRBV4-3,-,ASSQEKGAKSPLH
TRBJ1-2,TRBV12-3/TRBV12-4,-,AGTGSWGGYT
TRBJ2-7,TRBV19,-,ASSMALAGVGEQY